Sequencing of this TCR beta chain was carried out in a study of blood T cells in healthy people across ages. Study-level findings and limits: In older individuals, TCR beta diversity per million T cells was lower, falling roughly linearly with age.

On this clonotype: Its matching antigen is unknown.

The use of a sample-barcoded 5' primer and a J-beta primer mix characterized a second PCR of roughly 7 to 11 cycles. A single record per CDR3 protein comes from TCRdb applying MiXCR to the 5' RACE reads. The data contain some 1.4 million distinct CDR3 sequences, about 43% of them singletons. This CDR3 is built from 16 residues. CDR1 LGHDT and CDR2 YNNKEL come from the germline V gene (reference sequence). J gave up 7 bases and V 4 bases, and 11 bases lay outside the gene matches. The specimen was blood. The V call is TRBV3-1, the J call TRBJ2-1; 9 bases match TRBD1. The sequence was collected from a woman aged 18-35 years in good health. DNA of the CDR3: TGTGCCAGCAGCCGCCCGGAGGGACAGGGTAGAAATGAGCAGTTCTTC. It codes for CASSRPEGQGRNEQFF.